This T cell receptor (beta chain) comes out of a study of T cells in localized non-small cell lung cancer. Repertoires were generated with immunoSEQ multiplex PCR, while TCRdb's copy carries only in-frame clones and drops some. This sample has roughly 1,900 clones, with 35% to 45% found just once. Whole-study results and caveats: Compared with tumor, uninvolved adjacent lung displayed greater T cell clonality, ranking highest overall. Adjacent lung was found to contain a median around 58 of the top 100 tumor clones. Because only a single region of the tumor was sequenced, heterogeneity remains possible.

V dropped 2 bases and J dropped 3 bases, with 1 base sitting between them. There are 11 residues in the CDR3. This clone appeared a few times. The antigen remains undetermined. The sample consisted of lung tumor tissue, taken before any cancer treatment. The source is a female donor older than 55 with stage I lung adenocarcinoma. The V call is TRBV6-7, the J call TRBJ2-5; no reliable D call. TRBV6-7 carries the ORF label, with uncertain function. In DNA, the CDR3 is TGTGCCAGCAGTTACAAAGAGACCCAGTACTTC. Translated: CASSYKETQYF.